This TCR beta chain was documented in a study of blood T cell repertoires in COVID-19. Overall study: The study drew acute and convalescent COVID-19 samples from the United States, Italy and Spain. PBMCs, B-cell-depleted T cells, or T cells were the source of the cDNA or gDNA that made up the material.

Cohort placement rested on clinical history that participants reported themselves. Sequencing was performed with immunoSEQ multiplex PCR; in TCRdb, only in-frame clones are kept and a portion is missing. The sample holds 200,000 or so clones, about 80% seen once. This clone was picked up one time. Between the trimmed V and J ends, which lost 0 bases and 7 bases, there was a span of 9 bases. The CDR3 length is 13 residues. CDR1 is LGHNA and CDR2 is YSLEER in the germline V gene. The sample taken for sequencing was PBMCs or T cells enriched from blood (not recorded which). The source is a man aged 40-49 years who had recovered from COVID-19. J is TRBJ1-1 and V is TRBV4-3; no firm D call. CDR3 nucleotide sequence: TGCGCCAGCAGCCAAGAGTCGTCGAGTGAAGCTTTCTTT. Protein product: CASSQESSSEAFF.